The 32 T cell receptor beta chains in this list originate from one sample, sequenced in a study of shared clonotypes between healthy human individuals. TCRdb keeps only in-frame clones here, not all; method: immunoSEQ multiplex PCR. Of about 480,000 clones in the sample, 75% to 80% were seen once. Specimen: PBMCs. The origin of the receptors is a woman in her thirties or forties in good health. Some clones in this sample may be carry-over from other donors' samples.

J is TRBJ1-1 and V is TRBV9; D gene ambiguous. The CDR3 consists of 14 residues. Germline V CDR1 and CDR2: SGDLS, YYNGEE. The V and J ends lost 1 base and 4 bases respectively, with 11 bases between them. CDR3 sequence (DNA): TGTGCCAGCAGCGTAACCGAACGACCCACTGAAGCTTTCTTT. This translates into CASSVTERPTEAFF.

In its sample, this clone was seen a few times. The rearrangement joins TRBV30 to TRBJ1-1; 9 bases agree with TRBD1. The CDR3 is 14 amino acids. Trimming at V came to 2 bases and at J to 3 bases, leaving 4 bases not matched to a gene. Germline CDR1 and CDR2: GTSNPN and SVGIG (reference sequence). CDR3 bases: TGTGCCTGGAGTCAGACAGGGGGGGACACTGAAGCTTTCTTT. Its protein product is CAWSQTGGDTEAFF.

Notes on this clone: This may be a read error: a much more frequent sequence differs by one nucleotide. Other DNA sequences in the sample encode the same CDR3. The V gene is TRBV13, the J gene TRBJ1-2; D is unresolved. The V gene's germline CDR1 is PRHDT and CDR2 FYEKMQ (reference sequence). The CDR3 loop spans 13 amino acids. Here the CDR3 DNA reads TGCGCCAGCAGCTTAGCAGATATAGATGGCTACACCTTC. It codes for CASSLADIDGYTF.

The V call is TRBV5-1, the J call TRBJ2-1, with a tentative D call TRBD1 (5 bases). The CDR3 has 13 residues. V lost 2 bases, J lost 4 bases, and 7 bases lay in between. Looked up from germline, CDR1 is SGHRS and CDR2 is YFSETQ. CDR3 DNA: TGCGCCAGCAGCTTTCGACAGTACAATGAGCAGTTCTTC. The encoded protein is CASSFRQYNEQFF.

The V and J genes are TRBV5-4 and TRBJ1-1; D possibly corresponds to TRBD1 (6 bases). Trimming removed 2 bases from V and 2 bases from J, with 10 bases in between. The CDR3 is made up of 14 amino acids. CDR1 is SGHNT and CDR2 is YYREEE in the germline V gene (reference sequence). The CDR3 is CASSFRGGNTEAFF. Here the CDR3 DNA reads TGTGCCAGCAGCTTCAGGGGAGGTAACACTGAAGCTTTCTTT.

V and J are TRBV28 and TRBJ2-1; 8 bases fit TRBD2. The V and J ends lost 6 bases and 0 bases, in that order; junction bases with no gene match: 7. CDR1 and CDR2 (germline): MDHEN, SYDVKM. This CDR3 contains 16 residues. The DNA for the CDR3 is TGTGCCAGCAGACCAGCGGGAGACCTCTCCTACAATGAGCAGTTCTTC. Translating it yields CASRPAGDLSYNEQFF.

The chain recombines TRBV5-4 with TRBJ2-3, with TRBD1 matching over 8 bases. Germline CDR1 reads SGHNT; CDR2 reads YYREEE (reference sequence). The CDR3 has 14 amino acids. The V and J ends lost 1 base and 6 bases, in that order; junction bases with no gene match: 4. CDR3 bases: TGTGCCAGCAGCTTGCAGGGGGCGCGTGATACGCAGTATTTT. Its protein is CASSLQGARDTQYF.

The DNA for the CDR3 is TGTGCCAGCAGCGTGGGGGAGAGGGGCTACAATGAGCAGTTCTTC. As protein: CASSVGERGYNEQFF. V and J are TRBV9 and TRBJ2-1, with D perhaps given as TRBD1 or TRBD2 (5 bases each). Trimming stripped 2 bases from V and 3 bases from J, with 12 bases between. The length of the CDR3 is 15 residues. Germline V gives CDR1 SGDLS, CDR2 YYNGEE.

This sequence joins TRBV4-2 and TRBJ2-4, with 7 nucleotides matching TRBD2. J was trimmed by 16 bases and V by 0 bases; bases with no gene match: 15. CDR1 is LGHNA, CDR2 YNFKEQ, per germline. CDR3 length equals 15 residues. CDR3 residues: CASSQERSGGRREYF. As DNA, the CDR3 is TGTGCCAGCAGCCAAGAGAGGAGCGGCGGGAGACGTGAATACTTC.

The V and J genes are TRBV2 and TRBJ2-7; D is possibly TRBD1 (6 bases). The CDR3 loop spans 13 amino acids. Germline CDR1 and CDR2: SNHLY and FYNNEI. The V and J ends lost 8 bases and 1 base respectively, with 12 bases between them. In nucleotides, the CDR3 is TGTGCCAGCTTCGGACAGCCTTCCTACGAGCAGTACTTC. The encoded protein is CASFGQPSYEQYF.

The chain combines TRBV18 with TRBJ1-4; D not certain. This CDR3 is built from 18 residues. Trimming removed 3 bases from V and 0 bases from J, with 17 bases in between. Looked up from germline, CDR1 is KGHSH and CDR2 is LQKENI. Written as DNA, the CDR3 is TGTGCCAGCTCACCCTCCGGGAGGCCGAAGGCAACTAATGAAAAACTGTTTTTT. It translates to CASSPSGRPKATNEKLFF.

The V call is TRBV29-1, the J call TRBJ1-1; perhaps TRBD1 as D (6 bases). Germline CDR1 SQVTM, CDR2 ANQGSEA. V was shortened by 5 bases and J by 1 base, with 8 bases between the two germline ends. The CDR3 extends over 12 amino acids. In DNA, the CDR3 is TGCAGCGTTAGGGGGGCGAACACTGAAGCTTTCTTT. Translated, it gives CSVRGANTEAFF. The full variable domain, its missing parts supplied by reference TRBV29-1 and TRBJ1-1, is SAVISQKPSRDICQRGTSLTIQCQVDSQVTMMFWYRQQPGQSLTLIATANQGSEATYESGFVIDKFPISRPNLTFSTLTVSNMSPEDSSIYLCSVRGANTEAFFGQGTRLTVV.

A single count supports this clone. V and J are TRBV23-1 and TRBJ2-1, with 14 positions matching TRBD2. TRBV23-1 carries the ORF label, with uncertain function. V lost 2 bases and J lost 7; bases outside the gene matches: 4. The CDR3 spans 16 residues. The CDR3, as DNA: TGCGCCAGCAGTCAAACGACTAGCGGGAGGGCTAATGAGCAGTTCTTC. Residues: CASSQTTSGRANEQFF.

DNA for the CDR3: TGTGCCAGCAATAAACAGGGGTACTATGGCTACACCTTC. Translating it yields CASNKQGYYGYTF. The rearrangement joins TRBV28 to TRBJ1-2, with 7 bases identical to TRBD1. The CDR3 sequence is 13 residues long. With 7 bases clipped from V and 3 bases from J, the junction kept 5 bases outside the gene matches. Per the germline V gene, CDR1 is MDHEN and CDR2 is SYDVKM.

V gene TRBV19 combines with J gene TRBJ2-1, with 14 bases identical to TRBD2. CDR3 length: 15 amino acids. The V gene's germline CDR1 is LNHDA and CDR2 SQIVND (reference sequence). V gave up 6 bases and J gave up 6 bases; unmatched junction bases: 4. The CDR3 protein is CASSEGTSGSNEQFF. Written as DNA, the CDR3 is TGTGCCAGTAGCGAGGGGACTAGCGGGAGCAATGAGCAGTTCTTC.

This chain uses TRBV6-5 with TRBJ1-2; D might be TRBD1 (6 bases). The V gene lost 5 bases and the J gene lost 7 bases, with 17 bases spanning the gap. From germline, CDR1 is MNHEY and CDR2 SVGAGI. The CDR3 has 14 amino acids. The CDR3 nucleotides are TGTGCCAGCAGTGGAGATGGGGGCTACGGTGGCTACACCTTC. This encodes CASSGDGGYGGYTF.

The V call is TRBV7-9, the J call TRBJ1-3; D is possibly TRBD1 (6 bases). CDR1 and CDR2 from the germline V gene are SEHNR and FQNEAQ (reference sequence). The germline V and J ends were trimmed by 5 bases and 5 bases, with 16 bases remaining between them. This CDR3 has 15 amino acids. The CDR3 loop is CASSPRWGPRNTIYF. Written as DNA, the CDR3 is TGTGCCAGCAGCCCACGTTGGGGGCCCAGAAACACCATATATTTT.

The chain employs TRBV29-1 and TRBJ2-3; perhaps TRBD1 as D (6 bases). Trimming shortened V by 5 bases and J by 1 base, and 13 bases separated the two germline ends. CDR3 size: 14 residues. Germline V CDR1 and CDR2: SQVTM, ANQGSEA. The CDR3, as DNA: TGCAGCGTTCCCAGGGGTGTTGGCACAGATACGCAGTATTTT. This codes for CSVPRGVGTDTQYF.

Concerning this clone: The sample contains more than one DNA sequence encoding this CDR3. In DNA form, the CDR3 reads TGTGCCAGCTCCCCAGGACAGGGGGGCTATGGCTACACCTTC. It translates to CASSPGQGGYGYTF. V and J are TRBV18 and TRBJ1-2; TRBD1 matches 10 bases. Germline V gene sequence: CDR1 KGHSH, CDR2 LQKENI. The CDR3 totals 14 residues. V lost 6 bases to trimming and J lost 4 bases; unmatched junction nucleotides: 5.

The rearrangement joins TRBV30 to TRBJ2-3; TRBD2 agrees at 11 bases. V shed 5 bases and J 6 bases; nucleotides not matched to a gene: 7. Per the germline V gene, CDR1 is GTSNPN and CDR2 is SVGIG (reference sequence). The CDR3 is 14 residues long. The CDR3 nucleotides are TGTGCCTGGGGTCCGGGACTAGCGGCGGATACGCAGTATTTT. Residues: CAWGPGLAADTQYF.

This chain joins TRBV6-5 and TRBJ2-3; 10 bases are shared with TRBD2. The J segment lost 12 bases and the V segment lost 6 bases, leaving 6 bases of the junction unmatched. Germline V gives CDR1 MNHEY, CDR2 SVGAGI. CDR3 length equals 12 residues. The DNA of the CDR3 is TGTGCCAGCAGCCAACTAGCGGGACGTCAGTATTTT. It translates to CASSQLAGRQYF.

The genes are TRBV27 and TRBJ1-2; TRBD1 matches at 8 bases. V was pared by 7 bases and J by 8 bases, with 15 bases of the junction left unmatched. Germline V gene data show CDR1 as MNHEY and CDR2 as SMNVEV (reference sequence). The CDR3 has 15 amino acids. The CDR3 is CASNTVRGHRTGYTF. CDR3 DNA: TGTGCCAGCAACACCGTCAGGGGGCACCGAACAGGCTACACCTTC.

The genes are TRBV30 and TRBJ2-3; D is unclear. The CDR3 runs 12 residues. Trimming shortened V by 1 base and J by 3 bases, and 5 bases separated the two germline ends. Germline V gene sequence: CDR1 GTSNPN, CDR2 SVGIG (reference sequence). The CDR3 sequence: CAWSAFTDTQYF. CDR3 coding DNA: TGTGCCTGGAGTGCCTTTACAGATACGCAGTATTTT.

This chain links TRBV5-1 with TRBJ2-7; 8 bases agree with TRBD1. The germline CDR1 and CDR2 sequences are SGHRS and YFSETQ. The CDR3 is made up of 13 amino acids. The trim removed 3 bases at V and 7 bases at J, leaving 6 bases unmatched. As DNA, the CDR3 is TGCGCCAGCAGCTACAACAGGGACAGGGAGCAGTACTTC. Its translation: CASSYNRDREQYF.

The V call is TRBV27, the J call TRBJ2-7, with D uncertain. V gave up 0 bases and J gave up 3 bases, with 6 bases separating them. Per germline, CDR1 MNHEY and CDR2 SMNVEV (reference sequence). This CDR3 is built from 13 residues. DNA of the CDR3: TGTGCCAGCAGTTTATCAAGAAACTACGAGCAGTACTTC. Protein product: CASSLSRNYEQYF.

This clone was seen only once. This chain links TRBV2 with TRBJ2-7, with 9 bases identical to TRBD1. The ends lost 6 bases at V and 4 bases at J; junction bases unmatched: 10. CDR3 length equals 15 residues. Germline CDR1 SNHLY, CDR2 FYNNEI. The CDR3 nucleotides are TGTGCCAGCAGGACCGGGACAGGGCGGGCTTACGAGCAGTACTTC. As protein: CASRTGTGRAYEQYF.

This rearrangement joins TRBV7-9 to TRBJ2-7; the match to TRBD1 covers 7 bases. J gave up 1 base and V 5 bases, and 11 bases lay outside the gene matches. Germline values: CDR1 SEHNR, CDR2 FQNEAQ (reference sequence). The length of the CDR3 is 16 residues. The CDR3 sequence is CASSPRTRQGSYEQYF. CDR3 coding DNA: TGTGCCAGCAGCCCCCGGACCCGACAGGGATCCTACGAGCAGTACTTC.

The CDR3 nucleotides read TGTGCCAGTCAGACAGATTACACCGGGGAGCTGTTTTTT. The encoded protein is CASQTDYTGELFF. The rearrangement joins TRBV19 to TRBJ2-2, with D perhaps TRBD1 (5 bases). CDR3 size: 13 residues. Per germline, CDR1 LNHDA and CDR2 SQIVND (reference sequence). The V end was cut by 8 bases, the J end by 3 bases, with 10 bases between.

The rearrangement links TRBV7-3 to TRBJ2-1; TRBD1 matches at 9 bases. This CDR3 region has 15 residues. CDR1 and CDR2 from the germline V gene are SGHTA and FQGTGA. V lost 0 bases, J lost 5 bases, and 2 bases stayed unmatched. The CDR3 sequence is CASSLTGQGNNEQFF. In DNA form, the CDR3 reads TGTGCCAGCAGCTTAACCGGACAGGGGAACAATGAGCAGTTCTTC.

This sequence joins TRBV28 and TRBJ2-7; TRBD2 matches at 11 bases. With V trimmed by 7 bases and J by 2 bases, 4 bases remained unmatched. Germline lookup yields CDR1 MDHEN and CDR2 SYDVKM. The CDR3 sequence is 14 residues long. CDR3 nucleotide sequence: TGTGCCAGCACTCTTAGCGGGAGGGCCTACGAGCAGTACTTC. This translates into CASTLSGRAYEQYF.

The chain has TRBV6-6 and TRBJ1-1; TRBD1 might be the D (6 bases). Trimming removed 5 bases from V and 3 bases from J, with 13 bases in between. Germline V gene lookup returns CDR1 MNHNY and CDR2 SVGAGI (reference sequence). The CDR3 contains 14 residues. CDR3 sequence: CASSPRGGDTEAFF. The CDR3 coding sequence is TGTGCCAGCAGTCCCAGGGGTGGGGACACTGAAGCTTTCTTT.

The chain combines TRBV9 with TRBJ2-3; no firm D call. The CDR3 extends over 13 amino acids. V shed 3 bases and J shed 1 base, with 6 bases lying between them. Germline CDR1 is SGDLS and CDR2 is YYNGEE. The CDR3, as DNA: TGTGCCAGCAGCGCCCCCGGCACAGATACGCAGTATTTT. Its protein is CASSAPGTDTQYF.